This T cell receptor beta chain is drawn from a study of CD8 T cells in cerebrospinal fluid in Alzheimer's disease. General study points: Versus healthy subjects, Alzheimer's patients more often had clones of at least 3%.

According to its frequency, this clonotype is large. Its antigen remains unknown. Neurodegeneration in patients was confirmed with biomarkers including neurofilament, amyloid-beta and tau. Droplet-based sequencing used CSF cells sorted as live with a live/dead marker. From the 10x single-cell sequencing reads, TCRdb lists one entry per CDR3 protein and no DNA. The sample has approximately 860 distinct CDR3 sequences. Sequences were obtained from cerebrospinal fluid. The receptor comes from a human donor with Parkinson's disease.

The chain's CDR3 is CASSPYLDSSGNTIYF. The chain links TRBV6-6 to TRBJ1-3. This CDR3 region has 16 residues. In germline, CDR1 is MNHNY, CDR2 SVGAGI (reference sequence).